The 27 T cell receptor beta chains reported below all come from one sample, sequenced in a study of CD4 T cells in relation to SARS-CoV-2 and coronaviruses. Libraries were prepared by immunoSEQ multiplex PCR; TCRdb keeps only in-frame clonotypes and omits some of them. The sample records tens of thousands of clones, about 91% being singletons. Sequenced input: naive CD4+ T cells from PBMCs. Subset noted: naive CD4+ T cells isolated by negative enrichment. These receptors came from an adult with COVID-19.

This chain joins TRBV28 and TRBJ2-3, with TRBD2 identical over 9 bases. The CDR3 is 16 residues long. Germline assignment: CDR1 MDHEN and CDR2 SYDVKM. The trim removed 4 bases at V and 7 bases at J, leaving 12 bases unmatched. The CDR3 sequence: CASSYFLAGEANTQYF. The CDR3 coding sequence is TGTGCCAGCAGTTACTTCTTAGCGGGAGAGGCGAATACGCAGTATTTT. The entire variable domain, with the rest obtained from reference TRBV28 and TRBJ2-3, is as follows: DVKVTQSSRYLVKRTGEKVFLECVQDMDHENMFWYRQDPGLGLRLIYFSYDVKMKEKGDIPEGYSVSREKKERFSLILESASTNQTSMYLCASSYFLAGEANTQYFGPGTRLTVL.

The CDR3 here is CASSLFPGNYGYTF. In DNA form, the CDR3 reads TGTGCCAGCAGCCTTTTTCCCGGGAACTATGGCTACACCTTC. The chain links TRBV3-1 (or the pseudogene TRBV3-2) to TRBJ1-2; D ambiguous. CDR1 and CDR2 (germline): LGHDT, YNNKEL (reference sequence). V lost 4 bases and J lost 2, with 11 bases in between. The CDR3 loop spans 14 amino acids.

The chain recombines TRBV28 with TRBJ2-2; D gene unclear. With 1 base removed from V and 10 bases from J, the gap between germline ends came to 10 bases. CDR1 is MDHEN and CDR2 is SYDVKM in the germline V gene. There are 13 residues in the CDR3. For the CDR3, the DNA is TGTGCCAGCAGTTTATATCGTAGGGTGGAGCTGTTTTTT. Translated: CASSLYRRVELFF.

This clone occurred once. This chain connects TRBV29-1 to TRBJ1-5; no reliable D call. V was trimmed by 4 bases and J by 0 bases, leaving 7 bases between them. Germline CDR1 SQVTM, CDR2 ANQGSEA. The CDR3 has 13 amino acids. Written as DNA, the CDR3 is TGCAGCGTTGGTCGGGGTAGCAATCAGCCCCAGCATTTT. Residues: CSVGRGSNQPQHF.

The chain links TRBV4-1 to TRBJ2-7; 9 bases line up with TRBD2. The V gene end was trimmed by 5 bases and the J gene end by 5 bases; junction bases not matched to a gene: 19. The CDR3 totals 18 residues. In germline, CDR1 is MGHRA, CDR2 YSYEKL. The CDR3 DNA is TGCGCCAGCAGCTTAAGGGAAATGGCGGGAGGGCCGAGTGACGAGCAGTACTTC. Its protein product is CASSLREMAGGPSDEQYF.

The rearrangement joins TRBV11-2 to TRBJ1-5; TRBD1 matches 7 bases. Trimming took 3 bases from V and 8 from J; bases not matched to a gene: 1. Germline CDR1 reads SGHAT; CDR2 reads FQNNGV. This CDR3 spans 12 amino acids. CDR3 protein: CASSFTGEPQHF. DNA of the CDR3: TGTGCCAGCAGCTTCACAGGGGAGCCCCAGCATTTT.

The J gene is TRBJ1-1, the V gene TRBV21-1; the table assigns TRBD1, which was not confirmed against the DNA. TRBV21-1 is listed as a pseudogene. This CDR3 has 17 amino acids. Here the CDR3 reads CASSKGCFRTGGTEAFF. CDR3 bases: TGTGCCAGCAGCAAAGGATGCTTTAGGACAGGGGGCACTGAAGCTTTCTTT.

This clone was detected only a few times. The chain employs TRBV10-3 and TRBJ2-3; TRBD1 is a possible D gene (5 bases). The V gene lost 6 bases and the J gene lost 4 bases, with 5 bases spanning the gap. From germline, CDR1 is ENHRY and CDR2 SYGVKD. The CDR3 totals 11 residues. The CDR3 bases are TGTGCCATCAGGGGGCCAGATACGCAGTATTTT. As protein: CAIRGPDTQYF.

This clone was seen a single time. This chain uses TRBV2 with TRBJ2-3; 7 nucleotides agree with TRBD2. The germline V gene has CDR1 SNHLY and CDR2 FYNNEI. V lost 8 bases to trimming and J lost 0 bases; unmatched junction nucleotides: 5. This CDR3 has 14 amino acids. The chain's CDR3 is CASAREASTDTQYF. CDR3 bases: TGTGCCAGCGCTCGGGAGGCTAGCACAGATACGCAGTATTTT.

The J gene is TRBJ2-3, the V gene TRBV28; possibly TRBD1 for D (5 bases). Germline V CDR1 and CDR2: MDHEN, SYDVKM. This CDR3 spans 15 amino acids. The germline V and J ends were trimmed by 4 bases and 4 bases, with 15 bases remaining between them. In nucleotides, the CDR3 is TGTGCCAGCAGTTCTCAGGGCTCAGGGCCAGATACGCAGTATTTT. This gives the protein CASSSQGSGPDTQYF.

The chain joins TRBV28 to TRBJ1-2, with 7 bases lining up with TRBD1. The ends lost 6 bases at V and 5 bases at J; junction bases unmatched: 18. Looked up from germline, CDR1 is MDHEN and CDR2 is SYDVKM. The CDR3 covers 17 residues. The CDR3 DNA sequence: TGTGCCAGCAGGCCCGGGACAGTCCGAGGGGGGCTATATGGCTACACCTTC. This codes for CASRPGTVRGGLYGYTF.

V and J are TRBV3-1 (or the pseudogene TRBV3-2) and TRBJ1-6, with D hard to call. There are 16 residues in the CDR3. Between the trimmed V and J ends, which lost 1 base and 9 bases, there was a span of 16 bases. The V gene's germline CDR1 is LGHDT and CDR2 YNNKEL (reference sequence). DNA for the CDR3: TGTGCCAGCAGCCAAGCTCTCGAGGGAGTAGGTTCACCCCTCCACTTT. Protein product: CASSQALEGVGSPLHF.

The DNA for the CDR3 is TGTGCCAGCAGCTTACGCTGGCCCGGGGAGCTGTTTTTT. Translated, it gives CASSLRWPGELFF. The chain carries TRBV7-2 and TRBJ2-2; no firm D call. The V end lost 2 bases, the J end lost 6 bases, and 7 bases lay between the germline ends. The CDR3 has 13 residues. Germline CDR1 is SGHTA and CDR2 is FQGNSA. Filled out from reference TRBV7-2 and TRBJ2-2, the complete variable domain reads GAGVSQSPSNKVTEKGKDVELRCDPISGHTALYWYRQSLGQGLEFLIYFQGNSAPDKSGLPSDRFSAERTGGSVSTLTIQRTQQEDSAVYLCASSLRWPGELFFGEGSRLTVL.

For the CDR3, the DNA is TGTGCCAGCAGCGTAGCCCCCACAGGGGGCGGTTCTGGGGAGCTGTTTTTT. Protein sequence: CASSVAPTGGGSGELFF. The V call is TRBV9, the J call TRBJ2-2; 9 positions match TRBD1. Germline V gives CDR1 SGDLS, CDR2 YYNGEE. V trimming: 0 bases; J trimming: 8 bases; junction bases outside the gene matches: 11. The CDR3 is 17 residues long.

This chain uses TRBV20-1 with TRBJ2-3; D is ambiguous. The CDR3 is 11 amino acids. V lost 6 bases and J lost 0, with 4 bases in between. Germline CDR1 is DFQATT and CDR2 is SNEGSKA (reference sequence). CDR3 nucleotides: TGCAGTGCAATCAGCACAGATACGCAGTATTTT. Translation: CSAISTDTQYF.

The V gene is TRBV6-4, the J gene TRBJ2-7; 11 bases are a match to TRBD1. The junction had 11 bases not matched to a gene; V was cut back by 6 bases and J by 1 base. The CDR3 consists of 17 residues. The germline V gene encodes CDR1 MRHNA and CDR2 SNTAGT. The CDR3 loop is CASRPDRGPILSYEQYF. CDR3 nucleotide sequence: TGTGCCAGCAGACCGGACAGGGGGCCCATTTTATCCTACGAGCAGTACTTC.

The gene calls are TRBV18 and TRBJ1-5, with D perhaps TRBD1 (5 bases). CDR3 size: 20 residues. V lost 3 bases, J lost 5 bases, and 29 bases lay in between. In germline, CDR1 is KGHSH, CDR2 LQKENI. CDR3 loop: CASSPSQGPQGIRAYQPQHF. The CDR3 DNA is TGTGCCAGCTCACCGAGTCAGGGTCCCCAGGGCATTAGGGCATATCAGCCCCAGCATTTT.

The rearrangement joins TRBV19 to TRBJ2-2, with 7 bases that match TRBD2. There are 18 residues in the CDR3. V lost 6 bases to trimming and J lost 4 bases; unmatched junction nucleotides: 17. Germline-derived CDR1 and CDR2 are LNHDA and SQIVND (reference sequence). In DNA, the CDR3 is TGTGCCAGTAGAGAGGGCGGGAGTCGCGGTCGGGGCACCGGGGAGCTGTTTTTT. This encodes CASREGGSRGRGTGELFF.

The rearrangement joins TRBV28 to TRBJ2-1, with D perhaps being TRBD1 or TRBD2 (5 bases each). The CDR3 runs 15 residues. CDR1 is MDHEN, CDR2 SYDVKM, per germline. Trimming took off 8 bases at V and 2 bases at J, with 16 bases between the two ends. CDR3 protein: CASGSRDRTYNEQFF. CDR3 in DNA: TGTGCCAGCGGGAGCAGGGACCGGACCTACAATGAGCAGTTCTTC.

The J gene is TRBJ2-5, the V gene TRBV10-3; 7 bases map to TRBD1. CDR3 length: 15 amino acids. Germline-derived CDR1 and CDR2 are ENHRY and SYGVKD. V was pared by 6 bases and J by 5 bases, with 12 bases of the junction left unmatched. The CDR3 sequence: CAIRGDRAVMETQYF. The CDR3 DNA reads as TGTGCCATCAGGGGAGACAGGGCGGTTATGGAGACCCAGTACTTC.

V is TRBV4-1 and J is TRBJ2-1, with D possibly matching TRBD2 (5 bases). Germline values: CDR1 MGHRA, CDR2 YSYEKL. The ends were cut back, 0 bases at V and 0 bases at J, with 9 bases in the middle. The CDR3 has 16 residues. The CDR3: CASSQEVGSSYNEQFF. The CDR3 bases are TGCGCCAGCAGCCAAGAAGTGGGGAGCTCCTACAATGAGCAGTTCTTC.

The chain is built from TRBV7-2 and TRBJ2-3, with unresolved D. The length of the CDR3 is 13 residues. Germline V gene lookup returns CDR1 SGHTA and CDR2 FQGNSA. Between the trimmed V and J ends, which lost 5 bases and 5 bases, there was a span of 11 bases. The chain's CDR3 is CASSLTYGDTQYF. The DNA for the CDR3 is TGTGCCAGCAGCCTTACTTACGGAGATACGCAGTATTTT.

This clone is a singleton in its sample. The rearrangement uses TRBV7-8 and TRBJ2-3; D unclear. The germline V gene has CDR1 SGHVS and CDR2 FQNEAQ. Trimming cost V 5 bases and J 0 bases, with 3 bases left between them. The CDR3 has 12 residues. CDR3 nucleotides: TGTGCCAGCAGCCCAAGCACAGATACGCAGTATTTT. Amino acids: CASSPSTDTQYF.

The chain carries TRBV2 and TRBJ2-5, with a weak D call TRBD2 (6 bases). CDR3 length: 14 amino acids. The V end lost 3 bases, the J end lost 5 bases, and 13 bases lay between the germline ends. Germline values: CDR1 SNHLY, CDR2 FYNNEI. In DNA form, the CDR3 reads TGTGCCAGCAGTGAGGGGACTCTGAGGGAGACCCAGTACTTC. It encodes CASSEGTLRETQYF.

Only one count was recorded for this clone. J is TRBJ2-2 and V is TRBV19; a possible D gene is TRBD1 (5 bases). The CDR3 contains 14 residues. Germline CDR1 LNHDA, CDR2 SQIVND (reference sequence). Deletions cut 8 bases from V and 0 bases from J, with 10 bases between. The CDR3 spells CASCLGPNTGELFF. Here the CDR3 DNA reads TGTGCCAGTTGCTTGGGGCCGAACACCGGGGAGCTGTTTTTT.

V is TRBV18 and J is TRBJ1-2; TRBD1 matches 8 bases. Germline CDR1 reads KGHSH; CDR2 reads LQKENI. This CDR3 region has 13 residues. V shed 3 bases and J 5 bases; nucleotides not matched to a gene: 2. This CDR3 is CASSPGQGYGYTF. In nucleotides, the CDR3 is TGTGCCAGCTCACCTGGACAGGGATATGGCTACACCTTC.

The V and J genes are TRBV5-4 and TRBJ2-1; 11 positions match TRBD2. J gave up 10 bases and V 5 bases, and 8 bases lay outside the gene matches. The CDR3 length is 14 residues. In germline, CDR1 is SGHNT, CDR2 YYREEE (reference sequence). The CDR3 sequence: CASRAAGTSGEQFF. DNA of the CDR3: TGTGCCAGCAGAGCTGCCGGGACTAGCGGAGAGCAGTTCTTC.